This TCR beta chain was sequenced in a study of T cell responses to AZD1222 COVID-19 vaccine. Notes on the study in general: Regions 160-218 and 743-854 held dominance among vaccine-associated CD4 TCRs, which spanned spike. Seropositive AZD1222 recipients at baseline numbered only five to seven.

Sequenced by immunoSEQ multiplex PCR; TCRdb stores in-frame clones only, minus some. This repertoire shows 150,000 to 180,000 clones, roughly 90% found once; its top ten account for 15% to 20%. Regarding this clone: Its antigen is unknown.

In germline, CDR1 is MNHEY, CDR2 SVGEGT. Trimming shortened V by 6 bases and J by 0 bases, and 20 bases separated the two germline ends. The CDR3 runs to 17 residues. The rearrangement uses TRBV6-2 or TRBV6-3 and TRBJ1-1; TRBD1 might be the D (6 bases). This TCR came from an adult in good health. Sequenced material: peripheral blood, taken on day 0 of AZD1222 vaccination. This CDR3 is CASSKPIRTALNTEAFF. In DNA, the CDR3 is TGTGCCAGCAGCAAACCGATACGGACAGCCCTGAACACTGAAGCTTTCTTT.